The 27 T cell receptor beta chains presented below share a single source sample, sequenced in a study of blood T cells in healthy people across ages. Using a J-beta primer mix together with a sample-barcoded 5' primer, a second PCR was run for about 7 to 12 cycles. TCRdb reanalysed the 5' RACE reads using MiXCR and keeps one entry per CDR3 protein. The sample shows about 1 million distinct CDR3 sequences, around 43% of them seen only once. Sequences were obtained from blood. The receptors originated from a woman aged 60-70 years in good health.

This clonotype was found many times. This chain joins TRBV28 and TRBJ2-7; 9 bases are shared with TRBD1. CDR3 length: 15 residues. The trim removed 6 bases at V and 3 bases at J, leaving 9 bases unmatched. Germline V gene sequence: CDR1 MDHEN, CDR2 SYDVKM. The CDR3: CASSALGQGVYEQYF. The DNA for the CDR3 is TGTGCCAGCAGCGCCCTGGGACAGGGCGTCTACGAGCAGTACTTC.

This sequence joins TRBV6-2 or TRBV6-3 and TRBJ2-4; TRBD2 matches at 8 bases. The closer fit of TRBJ2-7 to the DNA end suggests the J call may be wrong. Germline V lookup: CDR1 MNHEY, CDR2 SVGEGT. CDR3 length: 14 amino acids. CDR3 loop: CASSPGGSDREQYF. For the CDR3, the DNA is TGTGCCAGCAGTCCGGGGGGGAGCGACCGCGAGCAGTACTTC.

This clonotype was counted ten times or more. This chain links TRBV12-3 or TRBV12-4 with TRBJ1-2; D is perhaps TRBD1 (5 bases). V was cut by 3 bases and J by 7 bases, with 15 bases left in between. This CDR3 has 14 residues. The CDR3 DNA follows: TGTGCCAGCAGTTTGGGTCAGGGAACGGCTGGCTACACCTTC. Translating gives CASSLGQGTAGYTF.

The chain recombines TRBV9 with TRBJ2-7; D is ambiguous. Trimming removed 0 bases at V and 2 bases at J, with 9 bases between. CDR3 size: 14 residues. Germline V lookup: CDR1 SGDLS, CDR2 YYNGEE. The DNA of the CDR3 is TGTGCCAGCAGCGTAGGGGCTATTACCTACGAGCAGTACTTC. Protein sequence: CASSVGAITYEQYF.

The V call is TRBV30, the J call TRBJ2-3; no firm D call. Germline CDR1 is GTSNPN and CDR2 is SVGIG (reference sequence). The CDR3 length is 15 residues. V was cut by 5 bases and J by 0 bases, with 15 bases left in between. CDR3 DNA: TGTGCCTGGGAATACAGCACCACTAGCACAGATACGCAGTATTTT. It codes for CAWEYSTTSTDTQYF. Variable domain in full (rest from reference TRBV30 and TRBJ2-3): SQTIHQWPATLVQPVGSPLSLECTVEGTSNPNLYWYRQAAGRGLQLLFYSVGIGQISSEVPQNLSASRPQDRQFILSSKKLLLSDSGFYLCAWEYSTTSTDTQYFGPGTRLTVL.

The CDR3 here is CASSQEREGRVNEQFF. The CDR3 coding sequence is TGTGCCAGCAGCCAGGAGCGGGAGGGCCGTGTGAATGAGCAGTTCTTC. The gene calls are TRBV3-1 and TRBJ2-1; 10 nucleotides agree with TRBD2. This CDR3 is 16 amino acids long. The trim removed 3 bases at V and 7 bases at J, leaving 9 bases unmatched. The germline gives CDR1 LGHDT, CDR2 YNNKEL (reference sequence).

This chain connects TRBV12-3 or TRBV12-4 to TRBJ2-5; TRBD1 agrees at 7 bases. This CDR3 spans 14 amino acids. The V gene end was trimmed by 5 bases and the J gene end by 4 bases; junction bases not matched to a gene: 7. The chain's CDR3 is CASSPDRAPETQYF. The CDR3 DNA reads TGTGCCAGCAGTCCCGACAGGGCCCCAGAGACCCAGTACTTC.

This clonotype was counted a few times. The gene calls are TRBV9 and TRBJ2-5; TRBD1 matches 9 bases. There are 14 residues in the CDR3. Germline CDR1 SGDLS, CDR2 YYNGEE. V dropped 3 bases and J dropped 3; count of bases not matched to a gene: 3. The CDR3 nucleotides are TGTGCCAGCAGCGCGACAGGGGGGGAAGAGACCCAGTACTTC. Amino acid sequence: CASSATGGEETQYF.

The chain is built from TRBV7-6 and TRBJ2-1; D is possibly TRBD2 (5 bases). The germline V and J ends were trimmed by 7 bases and 9 bases, with 19 bases remaining between them. The germline V gene has CDR1 SGHVS and CDR2 FNYEAQ. This CDR3 region has 14 residues. The CDR3 bases are TGTGCCAGCATAGGCGGCCACCCCCTAGCTGAGCAGTTCTTC. This gives the protein CASIGGHPLAEQFF.

This clonotype has more than one count but fewer than ten. The genes are TRBV20-1 and TRBJ2-7, with unresolved D. Deletions cut 3 bases from V and 3 bases from J, with 9 bases between. CDR3 length equals 12 residues. Germline values: CDR1 DFQATT, CDR2 SNEGSKA (reference sequence). Here the CDR3 reads CSASTELYEQYF. The CDR3 region has the DNA TGCAGTGCTAGCACAGAGCTCTACGAGCAGTACTTC.

The chain has TRBV7-9 and TRBJ1-1; 8 nucleotides agree with TRBD1. CDR1 is SEHNR and CDR2 is FQNEAQ in the germline V gene (reference sequence). V shed 5 bases and J 6 bases; nucleotides not matched to a gene: 14. The CDR3 is 16 residues long. The CDR3 DNA sequence: TGTGCCAGCAGCCCCCGACTTGGACAGGGTCGCGCTGAAGCTTTCTTT. It translates to CASSPRLGQGRAEAFF.

The chain has TRBV11-3 and TRBJ2-1; 15 nucleotides align to TRBD2. Germline-derived CDR1 and CDR2 are SGHNT and YENEEA. CDR3 size: 17 residues. Trimming cost V 6 bases and J 4 bases; bases outside gene matches: 7. The CDR3 here is CASSSGLAGGAYNEQFF. CDR3 DNA sequence: TGTGCCAGCAGTTCCGGACTAGCGGGAGGGGCGTACAATGAGCAGTTCTTC.

This chain connects TRBV12-3 or TRBV12-4 to TRBJ2-1; no clear D. Trimming pared 2 bases from V and 9 bases from J, leaving 11 bases between. This CDR3 has 13 amino acids. The CDR3 loop is CASSLCPVCEQFF. The CDR3 nucleotides are TGTGCCAGCAGTTTATGTCCAGTGTGTGAGCAGTTCTTC.

This clonotype was detected a few times. The chain combines TRBV6-1 with TRBJ1-1, with D tentatively TRBD1 (6 bases). The CDR3 is made up of 18 amino acids. Trimming shortened V by 5 bases and J by 4 bases, and 26 bases separated the two germline ends. CDR1 is MNHNS and CDR2 is SASEGT in the germline V gene. The CDR3 sequence is CASSPRAEPRGRGTEAFF. In DNA, the CDR3 is TGTGCCAGCAGTCCCCGAGCAGAGCCCAGGGGCCGTGGCACTGAAGCTTTCTTT.

The chain employs TRBV11-2 and TRBJ2-4, with D perhaps TRBD2 (5 bases). CDR1 is SGHAT, CDR2 FQNNGV, per germline. The CDR3 totals 15 residues. The V and J ends lost 1 base and 3 bases respectively, with 10 bases between them. This CDR3 reads CASSLVEEVKNIQYF. The CDR3 DNA follows: TGTGCCAGCAGCTTAGTGGAGGAGGTCAAAAACATTCAGTACTTC.

Only a few counts were recorded for this clonotype. This chain connects TRBV20-1 to TRBJ2-5; D not certain. Germline-derived CDR1 and CDR2 are DFQATT and SNEGSKA (reference sequence). The CDR3 runs to 11 residues. The ends were cut back, 7 bases at V and 2 bases at J, with 8 bases in the middle. The CDR3 DNA follows: TGCAGTGTAGATAGACAAGAGACCCAGTACTTC. Translated, it gives CSVDRQETQYF.

The chain carries TRBV12-3 or TRBV12-4 and TRBJ2-3; D is perhaps TRBD1 (6 bases). Trimming stripped 3 bases from V and 11 bases from J, with 24 bases between. The CDR3 is 16 residues long. CDR3 nucleotide sequence: TGTGCCAGCAGTTTGTTCAGGGGCGCGATCGATAGGAAGCAGTATTTT. Translation: CASSLFRGAIDRKQYF.

V is TRBV11-2 and J is TRBJ2-5, with D hard to call. V lost 1 base to trimming and J lost 1 base, with 10 bases between them. The CDR3 consists of 15 residues. From germline, CDR1 is SGHAT and CDR2 FQNNGV. The CDR3 nucleotides are TGTGCCAGCAGCTTAGGTCCTAGGTTCCAAGAGACCCAGTACTTC. Protein product: CASSLGPRFQETQYF.

This sequence joins TRBV28 and TRBJ2-1; 7 bases line up with TRBD2. The CDR3 spans 14 residues. Germline assignment: CDR1 MDHEN and CDR2 SYDVKM. Trimming removed 2 bases from V and 6 bases from J; junction bases left unmatched: 4. The DNA for the CDR3 is TGTGCCAGCAGTTTAAGTAGCGGGCTCAATGAGCAGTTCTTC. Residues: CASSLSSGLNEQFF.

This clonotype showed up just a few times. The chain carries TRBV6-1 and TRBJ2-5, with a tentative D call TRBD2 (5 bases). Trimming cost V 7 bases and J 5 bases, with 20 bases left between them. The CDR3 sequence is 15 residues long. Germline-derived CDR1 and CDR2 are MNHNS and SASEGT. DNA of the CDR3: TGTGCCAGCAACCCCCTAGGGAGTACTAAGGAGACCCAGTACTTC. This sequence encodes CASNPLGSTKETQYF.

The chain joins TRBV28 to TRBJ1-5; D ambiguous. Trimming left V 8 bases short and J 4 bases short, with 12 bases between. The CDR3 has 13 amino acids. Germline assignment: CDR1 MDHEN and CDR2 SYDVKM. The CDR3 coding sequence is TGTGCCAGCTATAAGATGACTAATCAGCCCCAGCATTTT. As protein: CASYKMTNQPQHF. The full variable domain, with the rest looked up from reference TRBV28 and TRBJ1-5, is DVKVTQSSRYLVKRTGEKVFLECVQDMDHENMFWYRQDPGLGLRLIYFSYDVKMKEKGDIPEGYSVSREKKERFSLILESASTNQTSMYLCASYKMTNQPQHFGDGTRLSIL.

This clonotype has just a few counts. The chain carries TRBV5-1 and TRBJ1-4; D perhaps matches TRBD1 (6 bases). The CDR3 loop spans 14 amino acids. The V end was cut by 1 base, the J end by 8 bases, with 12 bases between. CDR1 and CDR2 (germline): SGHRS, YFSETQ. CDR3 bases: TGCGCCAGCAGCTTGTCAGGGGCGGAAGAAAAACTGTTTTTT. Amino acids: CASSLSGAEEKLFF.

The V and J genes are TRBV6-5 and TRBJ2-4; TRBD1 is a possible D gene (6 bases). The DNA end lines up better with TRBJ2-7; the J call may be wrong. The CDR3 is 12 residues long. Per germline, CDR1 MNHEY and CDR2 SVGAGI. The chain's CDR3 is CASKGENYEQYF. CDR3 bases: TGTGCCAGCAAGGGGGAGAACTACGAGCAGTACTTC.

A few counts support this clonotype. The chain employs TRBV27 and TRBJ2-3; TRBD2 aligns across 8 bases. The CDR3 runs to 14 residues. J gave up 6 bases and V 4 bases, and 6 bases lay outside the gene matches. Germline assignment: CDR1 MNHEY and CDR2 SMNVEV (reference sequence). As DNA, the CDR3 is TGTGCCAGCAGTTCCCGGGAGGGCCTGGATACGCAGTATTTT. Its translation: CASSSREGLDTQYF.

The table lists this clonotype with a few counts. The chain links TRBV12-3 or TRBV12-4 to TRBJ2-3; D might be TRBD2 (6 bases). This CDR3 has 15 amino acids. Trimming pared 4 bases from V and 3 bases from J, leaving 14 bases between. The CDR3 protein is CASSSRLGITDTQYF. DNA of the CDR3: TGTGCCAGCAGTTCTAGACTAGGTATAACAGATACGCAGTATTTT.

The J gene is TRBJ2-3, the V gene TRBV29-1; 7 bases are a match to TRBD1. The CDR3 spans 13 residues. The germline gives CDR1 SQVTM, CDR2 ANQGSEA. The V segment lost 3 bases and the J segment 2 bases; nucleotides outside the gene matches: 2. CDR3: CSVDTGATDTQYF. The CDR3 DNA reads as TGCAGCGTTGATACAGGGGCCACAGATACGCAGTATTTT.

V is TRBV7-9 and J is TRBJ1-4; no reliable D call. The CDR3 consists of 15 residues. The ends were cut back, 4 bases at V and 5 bases at J, with 14 bases in the middle. The germline V gene has CDR1 SEHNR and CDR2 FQNEAQ (reference sequence). CDR3 sequence: CASSSATDTNEKLFF. DNA of the CDR3: TGTGCCAGCAGCTCCGCGACCGATACCAATGAAAAACTGTTTTTT.